The 9 T cell receptor beta chains reported below all come from one sample, sequenced in a study of cytomegalovirus exposure and HLA in healthy donors. The protocol was immunoSEQ multiplex PCR, while the TCRdb copy is restricted to in-frame clones and leaves out a portion. The data hold under 150,000 clones, with 80% to 95% observed a single time. The sequenced material came from PBMCs. Every receptor here comes from a man aged 18 to 30 in good health and CMV-seronegative.

This chain joins TRBV5-1 and TRBJ1-5; perhaps TRBD1 as D (5 bases). Trimming removed 4 bases from V and 6 bases from J, with 8 bases in between. CDR1 and CDR2 from the germline V gene are SGHRS and YFSETQ. The CDR3 has 12 residues. CDR3 region: CASSRDFQPQHF. DNA for the CDR3: TGCGCCAGCAGCCGGGACTTTCAGCCCCAGCATTTT.

The rearrangement uses TRBV29-1 and TRBJ2-1; TRBD2 aligns across 8 bases. Germline values: CDR1 SQVTM, CDR2 ANQGSEA. This CDR3 has 14 amino acids. Trimming took 2 bases from V and 4 from J; bases not matched to a gene: 4. CDR3 sequence: CSVERAGGYNEQFF. In nucleotides, the CDR3 is TGCAGCGTTGAACGGGCGGGAGGTTACAATGAGCAGTTCTTC.

The V and J genes are TRBV21-1 and TRBJ2-2; the table assigns TRBD1, which was not confirmed against the DNA. TRBV21-1 is designated a pseudogene. The CDR3 is made up of 14 amino acids. In DNA form, the CDR3 reads TGTGCCAGCAGCAAAGAGACAGACACCGGGGAGCTGTTTTTT. Protein sequence: CASSKETDTGELFF.

The chain uses TRBV19 and TRBJ2-1; 10 bases are shared with TRBD2. V lost 4 bases to trimming and J lost 6 bases; unmatched junction nucleotides: 6. The germline gives CDR1 LNHDA, CDR2 SQIVND (reference sequence). This CDR3 is 15 amino acids long. This CDR3 reads CASSTVGTSVNEQFF. CDR3 DNA: TGTGCCAGTAGTACGGTCGGGACTAGCGTCAATGAGCAGTTCTTC.

The V call is TRBV6-1, the J call TRBJ1-1; weak D call: TRBD1 (6 bases). Germline values: CDR1 MNHNS, CDR2 SASEGT. The CDR3 runs 14 residues. The ends were cut back, 3 bases at V and 2 bases at J, with 10 bases in the middle. This chain's CDR3 is CASSDRQVNTEAFF. CDR3 DNA sequence: TGTGCCAGCAGTGACCGACAGGTAAACACTGAAGCTTTCTTT.

The genes are TRBV7-8 and TRBJ2-7, with 8 positions matching TRBD2. V lost 5 bases to trimming and J lost 3 bases; unmatched junction nucleotides: 12. Germline assignment: CDR1 SGHVS and CDR2 FQNEAQ. The CDR3 loop spans 16 amino acids. CDR3 residues: CASSPEAFSGIYEQYV. The CDR3 DNA reads TGTGCCAGCAGCCCCGAAGCGTTTAGCGGGATCTACGAGCAGTACGTC.

The chain uses TRBV9 and TRBJ1-3; TRBD1 matches 8 bases. CDR1 is SGDLS, CDR2 YYNGEE, per germline. J lost 5 bases, V lost 3 bases, and 4 bases had no gene match. The CDR3 covers 14 residues. The CDR3 reads CASSGDRGRNTIYF. CDR3 in DNA: TGTGCCAGCAGCGGCGACAGGGGACGAAACACCATATATTTT.

The chain recombines TRBV18 with TRBJ1-5; 9 bases are shared with TRBD1. The germline CDR1 and CDR2 sequences are KGHSH and LQKENI. CDR3 length: 16 amino acids. After removal of 3 bases from V and 2 bases from J, the junction contained 5 bases not matched to a gene. The CDR3 nucleotides read TGTGCCAGCTCACCCTGGGACAGGGCTCGCAATCAGCCCCAGCATTTT. Its translation is CASSPWDRARNQPQHF.

The rearrangement joins TRBV7-8 to TRBJ1-2, with D tentatively TRBD1 (6 bases). The CDR3 is made up of 18 amino acids. V shed 1 base and J shed 3 bases, with 21 bases lying between them. Per germline, CDR1 SGHVS and CDR2 FQNEAQ. The CDR3 region has the DNA TGTGCCAGCAGCTTAGGGGCGAACAGGGCTAAGCCAGACTATGGCTACACCTTC. Translated, it gives CASSLGANRAKPDYGYTF. The variable domain in full, completed from reference TRBV7-8 and TRBJ1-2, reads GAGVSQSPRYKVAKRGQDVALRCDPISGHVSLFWYQQALGQGPEFLTYFQNEAQLDKSGLPSDRFFAERPEGSVSTLKIQRTQQEDSAVYLCASSLGANRAKPDYGYTFGSGTRLTVV.